This T cell receptor (beta chain) was documented in a study of blood T cell repertoires in COVID-19. Study at large: T cells, B-cell-depleted T cells, or PBMCs supplied cDNA or gDNA.

Clones were read by immunoSEQ multiplex PCR, and TCRdb kept only the in-frame ones, dropping some. The repertoire includes about 140,000 clones, 88% of them detected once, and more than 1.5% sits in the top ten. Germline V gene lookup returns CDR1 SNHLY and CDR2 FYNNEI. The CDR3 is 15 residues long. Trimming removed 3 bases from V and 5 bases from J; junction bases left unmatched: 8. This clone was seen only once. This clonotype was obtained from a woman in her fifties or sixties with acute or convalescent COVID-19. The chain carries TRBV2 and TRBJ1-1, with TRBD1 identical over 8 bases. The specimen was peripheral blood. Here the CDR3 reads CASSEPQGAHTEAFF. CDR3 bases: TGTGCCAGCAGTGAGCCCCAGGGGGCGCATACTGAAGCTTTCTTT.